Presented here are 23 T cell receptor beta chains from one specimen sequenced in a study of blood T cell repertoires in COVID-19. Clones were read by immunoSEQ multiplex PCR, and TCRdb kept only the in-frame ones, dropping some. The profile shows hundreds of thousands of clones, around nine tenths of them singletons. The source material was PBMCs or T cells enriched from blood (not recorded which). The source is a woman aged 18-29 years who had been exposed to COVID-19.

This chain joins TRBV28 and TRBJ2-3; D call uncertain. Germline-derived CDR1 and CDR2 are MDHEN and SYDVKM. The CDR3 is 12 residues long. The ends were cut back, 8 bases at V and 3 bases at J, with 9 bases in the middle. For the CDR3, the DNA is TGTGCCAGCGGCGCAGGTACAGATACGCAGTATTTT. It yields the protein CASGAGTDTQYF.

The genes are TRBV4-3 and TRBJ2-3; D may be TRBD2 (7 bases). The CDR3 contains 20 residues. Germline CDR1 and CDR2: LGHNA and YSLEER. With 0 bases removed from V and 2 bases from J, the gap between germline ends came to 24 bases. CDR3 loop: CASSQDPVGGLRVITDTQYF. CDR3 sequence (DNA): TGCGCCAGCAGCCAAGATCCAGTGGGGGGGCTCCGGGTGATCACAGATACGCAGTATTTT.

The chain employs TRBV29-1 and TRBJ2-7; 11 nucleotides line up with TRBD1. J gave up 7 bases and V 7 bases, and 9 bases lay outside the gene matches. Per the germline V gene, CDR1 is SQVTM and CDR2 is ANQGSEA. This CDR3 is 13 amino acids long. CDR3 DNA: TGCAGCGCTGGAGGACAGGGGGCGAGGGAGCAGTACTTC. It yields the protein CSAGGQGAREQYF.

The CDR3 protein is CASSGRDNLYEQYF. DNA of the CDR3: TGTGCCAGCAGCGGACGGGACAACCTCTACGAGCAGTACTTC. The rearrangement links TRBV21-1 to TRBJ2-7; TRBD1, the table's D call, lacks a check against the DNA. TRBV21-1 is a recognized pseudogene. CDR3 length: 14 amino acids.

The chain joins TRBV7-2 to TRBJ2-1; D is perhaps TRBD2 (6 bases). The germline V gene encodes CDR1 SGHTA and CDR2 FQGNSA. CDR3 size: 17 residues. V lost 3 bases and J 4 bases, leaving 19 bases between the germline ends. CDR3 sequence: CASSFLIGGGRYNEQFF. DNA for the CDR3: TGTGCCAGCAGCTTCCTTATCGGTGGAGGGAGATACAATGAGCAGTTCTTC.

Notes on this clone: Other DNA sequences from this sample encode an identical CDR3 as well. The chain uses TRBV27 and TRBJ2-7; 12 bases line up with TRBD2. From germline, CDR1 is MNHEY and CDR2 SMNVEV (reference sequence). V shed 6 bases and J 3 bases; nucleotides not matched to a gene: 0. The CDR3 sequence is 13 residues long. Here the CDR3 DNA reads TGTGCCAGCAGGACTAGCGGGAGCTACGAGCAGTACTTC. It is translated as CASRTSGSYEQYF.

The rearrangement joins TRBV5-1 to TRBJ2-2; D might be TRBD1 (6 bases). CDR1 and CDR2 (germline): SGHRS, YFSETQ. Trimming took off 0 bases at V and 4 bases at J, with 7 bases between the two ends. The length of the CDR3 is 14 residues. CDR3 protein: CASSLGRGTGELFF. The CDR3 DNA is TGCGCCAGCAGCTTGGGCAGGGGCACCGGGGAGCTGTTTTTT.

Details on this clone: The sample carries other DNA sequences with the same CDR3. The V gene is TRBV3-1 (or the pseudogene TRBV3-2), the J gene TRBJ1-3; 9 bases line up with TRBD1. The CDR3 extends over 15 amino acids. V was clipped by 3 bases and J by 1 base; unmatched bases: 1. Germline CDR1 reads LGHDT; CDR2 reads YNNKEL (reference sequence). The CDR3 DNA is TGTGCCAGCAGCCAGGGGACAGGGTCTGGAAACACCATATATTTT. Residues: CASSQGTGSGNTIYF.

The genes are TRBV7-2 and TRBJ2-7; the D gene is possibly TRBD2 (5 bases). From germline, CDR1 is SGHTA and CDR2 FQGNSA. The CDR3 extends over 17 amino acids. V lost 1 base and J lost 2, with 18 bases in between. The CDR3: CASSLGGGPNNAYEQYF. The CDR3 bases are TGTGCCAGCAGCTTAGGCGGCGGGCCTAACAATGCCTACGAGCAGTACTTC.

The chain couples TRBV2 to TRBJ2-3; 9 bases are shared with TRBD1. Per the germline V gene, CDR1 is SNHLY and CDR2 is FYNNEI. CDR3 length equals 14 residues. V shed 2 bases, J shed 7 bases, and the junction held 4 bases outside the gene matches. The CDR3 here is CASSEQGQGYTQYF. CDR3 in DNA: TGTGCCAGCAGTGAACAGGGACAGGGTTATACGCAGTATTTT.

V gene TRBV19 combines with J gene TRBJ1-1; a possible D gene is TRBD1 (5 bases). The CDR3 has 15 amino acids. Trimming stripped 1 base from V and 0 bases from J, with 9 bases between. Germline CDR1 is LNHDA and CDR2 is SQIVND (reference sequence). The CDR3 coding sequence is TGTGCCAGTAGTATAGGGAACAGGTTGAACACTGAAGCTTTCTTT. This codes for CASSIGNRLNTEAFF.

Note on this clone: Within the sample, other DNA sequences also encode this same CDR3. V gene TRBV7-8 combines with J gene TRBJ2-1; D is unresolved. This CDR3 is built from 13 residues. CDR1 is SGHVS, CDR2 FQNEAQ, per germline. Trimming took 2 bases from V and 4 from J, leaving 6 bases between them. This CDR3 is CASSLSRYNEQFF. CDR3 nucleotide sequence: TGTGCCAGCAGCTTATCGCGGTACAATGAGCAGTTCTTC.

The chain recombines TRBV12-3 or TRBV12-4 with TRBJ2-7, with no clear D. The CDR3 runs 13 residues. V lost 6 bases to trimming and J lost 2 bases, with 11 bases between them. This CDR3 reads CASSFSRPYEQYF. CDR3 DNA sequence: TGTGCCAGCAGCTTCAGTCGTCCCTACGAGCAGTACTTC.

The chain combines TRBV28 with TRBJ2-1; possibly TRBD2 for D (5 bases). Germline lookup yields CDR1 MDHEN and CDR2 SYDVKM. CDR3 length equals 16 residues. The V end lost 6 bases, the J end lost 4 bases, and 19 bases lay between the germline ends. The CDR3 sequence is CASRSLSVHTYNEQFF. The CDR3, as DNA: TGTGCCAGCAGGTCTCTTAGCGTACACACGTACAATGAGCAGTTCTTC.

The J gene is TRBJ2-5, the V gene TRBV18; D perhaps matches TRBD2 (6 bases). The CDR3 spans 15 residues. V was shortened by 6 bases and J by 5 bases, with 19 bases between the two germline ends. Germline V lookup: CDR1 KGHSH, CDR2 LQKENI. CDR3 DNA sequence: TGTGCCAGCTCGCCAAACCCCGAGGGGAGGGAGACCCAGTACTTC. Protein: CASSPNPEGRETQYF.

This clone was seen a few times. The CDR3 DNA follows: TGTGCCAGCAGCGTACAGGGCTCCTATAATTCACCCCTCCACTTT. Translation gives CASSVQGSYNSPLHF. The chain employs TRBV6-4 and TRBJ1-6; D is possibly TRBD1 (6 bases). V was trimmed by 6 bases and J by 0 bases, leaving 9 bases between them. This CDR3 contains 15 residues. Germline loops: CDR1 MRHNA, CDR2 SNTAGT.

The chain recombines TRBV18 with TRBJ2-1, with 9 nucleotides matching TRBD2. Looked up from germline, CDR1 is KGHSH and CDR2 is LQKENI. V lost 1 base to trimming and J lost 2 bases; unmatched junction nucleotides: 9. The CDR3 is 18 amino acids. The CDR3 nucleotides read TGTGCCAGCTCACCACTCTTGGGACTAGCTCGCCCCTACAATGAGCAGTTCTTC. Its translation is CASSPLLGLARPYNEQFF.

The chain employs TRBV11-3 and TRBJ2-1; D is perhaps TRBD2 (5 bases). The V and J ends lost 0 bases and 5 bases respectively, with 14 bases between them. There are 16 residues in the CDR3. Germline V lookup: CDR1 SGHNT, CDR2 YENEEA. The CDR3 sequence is CASSLDYGGRNNEQFF. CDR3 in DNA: TGTGCCAGCAGCTTAGATTATGGCGGGCGGAACAATGAGCAGTTCTTC.

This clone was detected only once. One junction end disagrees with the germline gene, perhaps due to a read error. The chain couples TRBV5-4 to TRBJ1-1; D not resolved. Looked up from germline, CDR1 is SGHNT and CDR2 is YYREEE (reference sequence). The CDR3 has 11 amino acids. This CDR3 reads CASSSNRGTVF. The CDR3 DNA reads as TGTGCCAGCAGCTCGAACCGGGGTACGGTCTTT.

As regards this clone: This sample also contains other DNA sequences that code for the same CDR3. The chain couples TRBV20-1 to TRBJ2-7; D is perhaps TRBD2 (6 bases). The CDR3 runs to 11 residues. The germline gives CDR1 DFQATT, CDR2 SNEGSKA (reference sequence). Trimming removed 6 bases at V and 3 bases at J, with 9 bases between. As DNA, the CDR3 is TGCAGTGCCGGTAGCGGCTACGAGCAGTACTTC. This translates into CSAGSGYEQYF.

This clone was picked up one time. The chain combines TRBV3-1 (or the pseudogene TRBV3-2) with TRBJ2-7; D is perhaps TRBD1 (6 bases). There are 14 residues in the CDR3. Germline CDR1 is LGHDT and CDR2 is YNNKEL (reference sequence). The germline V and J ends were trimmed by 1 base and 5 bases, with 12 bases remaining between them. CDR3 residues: CASSQALRGHEQYF. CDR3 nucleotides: TGTGCCAGCAGCCAAGCTCTCAGGGGCCACGAGCAGTACTTC.

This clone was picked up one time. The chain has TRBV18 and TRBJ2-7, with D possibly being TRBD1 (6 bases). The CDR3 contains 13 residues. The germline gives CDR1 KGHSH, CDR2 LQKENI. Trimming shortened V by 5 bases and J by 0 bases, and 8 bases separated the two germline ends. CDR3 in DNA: TGTGCCAGCTCAACAGGGAACTCCTACGAGCAGTACTTC. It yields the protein CASSTGNSYEQYF.

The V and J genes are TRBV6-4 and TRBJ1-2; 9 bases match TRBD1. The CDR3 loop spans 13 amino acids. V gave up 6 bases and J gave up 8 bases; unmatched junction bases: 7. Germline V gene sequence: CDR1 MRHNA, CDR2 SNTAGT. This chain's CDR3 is CASRRQGELGYTF. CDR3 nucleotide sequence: TGTGCCAGCAGAAGACAGGGGGAGCTGGGCTACACCTTC.